The entry below describes one T cell receptor (beta chain). Its antigen is still unknown. The sample belongs to a study of T cell repertoires in cytomegalovirus infection. TCRdb passed the reads through MiXCR, listing each CDR3 protein once. The sample consists of about 700,000 distinct CDR3 sequences, roughly 36% of them appearing once. Study outcomes and limitations: The ex vivo response was dominated by HLA-C-restricted CMV-specific TCR beta clonotypes.

V was pared by 0 bases and J by 0 bases, with 15 bases between. The CDR3 covers 18 residues. Germline CDR1 reads MNHGY; CDR2 reads SAAAGT. The chain links TRBV6-8 to TRBJ2-4; D is possibly TRBD1 or TRBD2 (5 bases each). The TCR comes from a human donor in good health (CMV status not recorded). Some clones in this sample may be carry-over from other donors' samples. Sequenced here: cultured PBMCs, sampled from culture after CMV antigen stimulation. As DNA, the CDR3 is TGTGCCAGCAGTTACTCCGGGACCGTGCCTATAGCCAAAAACATTCAGTACTTC. It yields the protein CASSYSGTVPIAKNIQYF.